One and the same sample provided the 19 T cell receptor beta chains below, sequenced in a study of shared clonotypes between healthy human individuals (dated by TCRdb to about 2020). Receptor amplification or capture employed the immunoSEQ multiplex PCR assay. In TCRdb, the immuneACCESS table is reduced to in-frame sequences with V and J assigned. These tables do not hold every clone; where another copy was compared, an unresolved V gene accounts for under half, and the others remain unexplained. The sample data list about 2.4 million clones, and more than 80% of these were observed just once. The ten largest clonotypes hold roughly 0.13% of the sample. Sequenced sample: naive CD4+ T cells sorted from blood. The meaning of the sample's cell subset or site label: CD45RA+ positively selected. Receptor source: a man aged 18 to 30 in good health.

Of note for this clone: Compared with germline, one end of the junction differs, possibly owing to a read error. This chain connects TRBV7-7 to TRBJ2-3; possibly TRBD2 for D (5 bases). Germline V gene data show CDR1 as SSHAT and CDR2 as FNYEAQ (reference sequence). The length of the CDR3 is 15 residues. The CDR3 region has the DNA TGTGCTAGCAGCTTAGAGGGTCGGGTTTCAGATACGCAGTATTTT. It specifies CASSLEGRVSDTQYF.

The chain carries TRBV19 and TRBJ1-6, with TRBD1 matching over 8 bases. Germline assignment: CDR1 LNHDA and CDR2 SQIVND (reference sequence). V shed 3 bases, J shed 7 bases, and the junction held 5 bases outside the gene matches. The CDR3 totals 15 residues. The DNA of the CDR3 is TGTGCCAGTAGTATGGCGGCAGGGGGCAATTCACCCCTCCACTTT. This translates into CASSMAAGGNSPLHF.

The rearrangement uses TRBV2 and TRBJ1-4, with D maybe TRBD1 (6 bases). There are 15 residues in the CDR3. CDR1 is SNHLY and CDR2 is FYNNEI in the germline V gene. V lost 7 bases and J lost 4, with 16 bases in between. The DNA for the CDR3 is TGTGCCAGCACTGTAATACAGGGCGGTAATGAAAAACTGTTTTTT. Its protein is CASTVIQGGNEKLFF.

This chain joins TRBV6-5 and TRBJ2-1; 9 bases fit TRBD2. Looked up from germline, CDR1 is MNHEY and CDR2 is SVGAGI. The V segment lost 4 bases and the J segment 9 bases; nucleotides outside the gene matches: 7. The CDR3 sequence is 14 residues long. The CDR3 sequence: CASSLGLAYGEQFF. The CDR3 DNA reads TGTGCCAGCAGTTTAGGACTAGCGTACGGTGAGCAGTTCTTC.

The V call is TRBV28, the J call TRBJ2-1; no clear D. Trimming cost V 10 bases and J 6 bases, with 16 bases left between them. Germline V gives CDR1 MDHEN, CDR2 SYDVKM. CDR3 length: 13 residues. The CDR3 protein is CAILRWGGNEQFF. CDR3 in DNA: TGTGCCATTCTCCGGTGGGGTGGCAATGAGCAGTTCTTC.

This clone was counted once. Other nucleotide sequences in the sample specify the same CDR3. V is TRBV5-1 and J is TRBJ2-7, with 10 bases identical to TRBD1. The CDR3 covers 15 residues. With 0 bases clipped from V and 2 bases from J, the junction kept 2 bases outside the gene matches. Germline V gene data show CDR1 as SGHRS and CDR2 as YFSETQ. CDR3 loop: CASSLGQGATYEQYF. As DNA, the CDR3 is TGCGCCAGCAGCTTGGGACAGGGGGCAACCTACGAGCAGTACTTC.

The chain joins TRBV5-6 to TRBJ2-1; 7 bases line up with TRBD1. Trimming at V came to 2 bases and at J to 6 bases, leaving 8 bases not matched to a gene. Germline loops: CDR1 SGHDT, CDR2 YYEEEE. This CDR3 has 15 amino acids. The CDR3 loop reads CASSLRLTGFNEQFF. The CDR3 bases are TGTGCCAGCAGCTTACGATTGACAGGGTTCAATGAGCAGTTCTTC.

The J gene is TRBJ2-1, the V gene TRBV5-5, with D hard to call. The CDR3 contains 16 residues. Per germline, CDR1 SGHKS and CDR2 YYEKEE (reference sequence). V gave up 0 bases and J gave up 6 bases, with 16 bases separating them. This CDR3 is CASSLEVWASRNEQFF. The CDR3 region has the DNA TGTGCCAGCAGCTTGGAGGTTTGGGCTAGTCGCAATGAGCAGTTCTTC. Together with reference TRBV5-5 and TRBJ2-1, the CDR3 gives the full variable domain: DAGVTQSPTHLIKTRGQQVTLRCSPISGHKSVSWYQQVLGQGPQFIFQYYEKEERGRGNFPDRFSARQFPNYSSELNVNALLLGDSALYLCASSLEVWASRNEQFFGPGTRLTVL.

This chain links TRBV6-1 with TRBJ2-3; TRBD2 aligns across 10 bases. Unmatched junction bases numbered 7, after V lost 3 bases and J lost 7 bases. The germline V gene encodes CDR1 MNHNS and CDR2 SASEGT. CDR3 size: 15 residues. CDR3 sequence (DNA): TGTGCCAGCAGTGACCCTAGCGGGAGAATGTATACGCAGTATTTT. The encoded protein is CASSDPSGRMYTQYF.

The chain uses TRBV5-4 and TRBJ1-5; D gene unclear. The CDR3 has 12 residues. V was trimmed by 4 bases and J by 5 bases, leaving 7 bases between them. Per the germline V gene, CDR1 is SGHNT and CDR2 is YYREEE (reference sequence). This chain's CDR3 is CASSRDDQPQHF. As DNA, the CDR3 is TGTGCCAGCAGCCGGGATGATCAGCCCCAGCATTTT.

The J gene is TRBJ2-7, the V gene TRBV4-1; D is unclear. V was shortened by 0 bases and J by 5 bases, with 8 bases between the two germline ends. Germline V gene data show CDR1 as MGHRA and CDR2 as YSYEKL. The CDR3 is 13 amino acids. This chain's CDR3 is CASSQDNSHEQYF. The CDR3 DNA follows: TGCGCCAGCAGCCAAGATAATTCCCACGAGCAGTACTTC.

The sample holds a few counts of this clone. CDR3 protein: CASSYGTSGTTDTQYF. CDR3 bases: TGTGCCAGCAGTTATGGGACTAGCGGGACCACAGATACGCAGTATTTT. This sequence joins TRBV6-5 and TRBJ2-3; TRBD2 matches at 13 bases. The CDR3 runs 16 residues. V lost 3 bases and J lost 2; bases outside the gene matches: 2. Germline CDR1 reads MNHEY; CDR2 reads SVGAGI.

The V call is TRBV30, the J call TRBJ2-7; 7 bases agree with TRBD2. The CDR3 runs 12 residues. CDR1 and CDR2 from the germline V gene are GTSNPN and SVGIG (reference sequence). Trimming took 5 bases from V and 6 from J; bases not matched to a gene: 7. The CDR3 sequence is CAWGRGGPEQYF. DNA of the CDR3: TGTGCCTGGGGGAGGGGAGGGCCCGAGCAGTACTTC.

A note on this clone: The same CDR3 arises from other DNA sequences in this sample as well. CDR3 nucleotide sequence: TGTGCCAGCAGTGTAGTCGGATCTGGGGCCAACGTCCTGACTTTC. Its translation is CASSVVGSGANVLTF. This rearrangement joins TRBV2 to TRBJ2-6; D uncertain. Germline V gene data show CDR1 as SNHLY and CDR2 as FYNNEI. This CDR3 region has 15 residues. Trimming stripped 4 bases from V and 1 base from J, with 8 bases between.

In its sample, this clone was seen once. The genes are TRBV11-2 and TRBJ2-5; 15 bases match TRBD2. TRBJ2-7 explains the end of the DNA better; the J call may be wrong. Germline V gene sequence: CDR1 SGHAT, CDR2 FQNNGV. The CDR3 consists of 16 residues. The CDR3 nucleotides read TGTGCCAGCAGCCTCGGGACTAGCGGGAGGTACTACGAGCAGTACTTC. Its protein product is CASSLGTSGRYYEQYF.

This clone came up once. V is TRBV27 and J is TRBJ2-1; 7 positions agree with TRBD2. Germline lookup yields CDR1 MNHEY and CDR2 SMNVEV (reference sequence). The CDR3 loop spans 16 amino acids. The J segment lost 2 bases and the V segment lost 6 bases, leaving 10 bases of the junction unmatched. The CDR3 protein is CASRRDVGGAYNEQFF. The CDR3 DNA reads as TGTGCCAGCAGAAGGGATGTGGGAGGGGCCTACAATGAGCAGTTCTTC.

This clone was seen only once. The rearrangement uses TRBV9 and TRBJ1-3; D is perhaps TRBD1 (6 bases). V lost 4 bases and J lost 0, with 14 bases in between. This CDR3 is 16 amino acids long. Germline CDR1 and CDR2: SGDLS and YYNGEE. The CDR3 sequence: CASSPQQGASGNTIYF. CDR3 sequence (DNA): TGTGCCAGCAGCCCCCAACAGGGAGCCTCTGGAAACACCATATATTTT.

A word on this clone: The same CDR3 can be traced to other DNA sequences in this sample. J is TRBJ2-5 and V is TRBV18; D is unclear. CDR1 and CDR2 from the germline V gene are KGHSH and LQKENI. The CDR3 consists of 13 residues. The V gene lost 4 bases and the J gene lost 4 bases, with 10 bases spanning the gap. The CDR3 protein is CASSRYEGETQYF. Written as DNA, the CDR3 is TGTGCCAGCTCACGGTACGAAGGAGAGACCCAGTACTTC.

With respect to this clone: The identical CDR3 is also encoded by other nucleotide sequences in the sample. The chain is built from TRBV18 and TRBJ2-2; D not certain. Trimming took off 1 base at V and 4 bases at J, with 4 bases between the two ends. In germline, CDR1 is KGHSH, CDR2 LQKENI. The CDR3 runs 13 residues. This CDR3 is CASSPRGTGELFF. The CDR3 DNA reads TGTGCCAGCTCACCACGCGGCACCGGGGAGCTGTTTTTT.